This TCR beta chain was recorded in a study of T-cell memory formation after mild COVID-19 (dated by TCRdb to about 2021). Context from the whole study: TCR sequence clusters from the two donors were largely donor specific. T-cell clones expanding and contracting after mild COVID-19 in two donors were tracked by longitudinal TCRalpha and TCRbeta repertoire sequencing. The cohort comprised two young, previously healthy adult volunteers, one female and one male.

Ficoll-Paque density gradient centrifugation was the method used to isolate PBMCs. General conclusions and limits of the study: The study covered only a couple of mild cases, and larger cohorts including severe cases with pre-infection samples were considered necessary. SARS-CoV-2 specificity of the second-wave clones peaking on day 37 was not confirmed. Contracting CD4+ clones were found mainly in CM and EM memory subsets, while CD8+ clones were enriched in EMRA. Clones contracting from day 15 to 85 had balanced CD4/CD8 phenotypes, while a second wave expanding from day 15 to 37 was biased towards CD4+. Some responding clones were detected in pre-infection memory, which suggested that pre-existing cross-reactive memory T cells had joined the SARS-CoV-2 response.

About this clonotype: No cognate antigen has been identified for it. It has no much larger one-base neighbor in the sample; base qualities were not kept.

The germline V gene supplies CDR1 MNHEY and CDR2 SVGEGT. The V and J ends are trimmed by 6 bases and 3 bases, leaving 15 bases between them. The CDR3 runs 15 amino acids, cysteine and phenylalanine included. CDR3 DNA is the only sequence kept; it has 45 bases, read in frame from the first base. Sequencing was performed on an Illumina NovaSeq 6000. TCRalpha and TCRbeta cDNA libraries were constructed by 5'RACE with constant-segment primers, with sample barcodes and unique molecular identifiers being introduced. Trizol reagent was used to extract RNA from every sample. Libraries were amplified in two PCR steps, with a second sample barcode and Illumina TruSeq adapters added in the second step. Libraries were sequenced on an Illumina NovaSeq with 2 x 150 bp paired-end reads. The authors' pipeline ran thus. Demultiplexing of reads and collapsing into UMI-guided consensus sequences were performed with migec v1.2.7. Using mixcr v2.1.11, the UMI consensuses were aligned to TRA and TRB V and J templates and assembled into clonotypes. A clonotype was counted as expanded or contracted only when both edgeR and NoisET called the clonotype significant, with the noise models trained on biological replicates. For edgeR calls, the cutoffs were a false discovery rate-adjusted p below 0.01 and a log2 fold-change threshold of 1. As an exploratory analysis of dynamics, max-normalized trajectories of the 1000 most abundant clonotypes were examined by PCA with hierarchical clustering. Separately sequenced CD4+ and CD8+ repertoires were used to assign a CD4 or CD8 phenotype to each responding clone. Starting from the raw public reads, TCRdb applied fastp trimming at Q25, assembled clones with MiXCR and retained in-frame beta chains. Each entry is one CDR3 protein sequence, shown with its most common DNA and genes. The V and J calls reflect TCRdb's pipeline rather than the authors' work. This sample is represented by roughly 610,000 distinct CDR3 sequences; 17% of them were singletons. The biggest ten clones account for about 7.4% of the sample.

The sequence was obtained from an adult woman who had mild COVID-19 (a few samples of this study predate the infection). The sample titles of this study are shuffled in the database, so cell type and time point are left out; the donor was told from shared clones. Sequencing was carried out using PBMCs or a T cell subset sorted from them (not recorded which). Recombination linked TRBV6-2 or TRBV6-3 to TRBJ2-1; the best D guess is TRBD2, with 5 bases matching. This receptor has the CDR3 CASSLAGPNYNEQFF. The bases read TGTGCCAGCAGCCTAGCAGGTCCTAACTACAATGAGCAGTTCTTC.